Detailed here is one TCR beta chain. Its specific antigen is unknown. Base qualities are not at hand, and no much larger clone is one base apart. The data originate from a study of T cell responses to AZD1222 COVID-19 vaccine (dated by TCRdb to the early 2020s). As for the study more broadly: AZD1222 recipients given second doses at about 4 weeks or at about 12 weeks were pooled, since spike-specific TCR depth and breadth were not found to differ between the two schedules. TCR sequencing was performed for about 250 trial participants, of whom around 210 were given two doses of AZD1222 and approximately 25 were given two doses of MenACWY control vaccine. Trial participants were enrolled by age into subgroups of 18-55, 56-69 and 70-plus years, and roughly 150, 30 and 60 TCR-sequenced participants, respectively, were included in these subgroups. The paper's findings and limits, for the study overall: In the small 56-69-year group, the increase in depth fell short of significance, most likely because of low power. Spike-specific TCR breadth and depth rose significantly after two AZD1222 doses compared with day 0 and with MenACWY recipients. Participants were mostly white British, with more females than males. The authors suggested clonal diversity may have been underestimated. Conclusions about previously exposed vaccinees were limited because only 6 or 7 AZD1222 recipients were SARS-CoV-2 seropositive at baseline. The whole spike protein was spanned by vaccine-associated CD4 TCRs, and dominant responses were seen in regions 160-218 and 743-854. No day 14 peak-response samples were available, so repertoires were characterized only after the peak T cell response. Reportedly, close to half of the unique spike-specific TCRs recognized epitopes lying outside the regions that are mutated in the B.1.351 and B.1.1.7 variants.

What this sample's time point label stands for: baseline before first vaccination. Vaccinee samples were obtained from the UK trials COV001 and COV002, which included a single-blind randomized controlled phase 2/3 trial of AZD1222 (ChAdOx1 nCoV-19) in healthy adults. For TCRbeta chain sequencing, PBMC samples were collected from trial participants at day 0 and at day 28 after the second dose. The CDR3 regions of human TCRbeta chains were subjected to immunosequencing. The published analysis was carried out like this. TCRs in the repertoires were compared against a reference library of SARS-CoV-2-specific TCRs that had been generated with the MIRA antigen-specificity platform. Breadth was defined as the fraction of unique TCRs that were SARS-CoV-2-associated, and depth was defined as the fraction of total T cells that were SARS-CoV-2-associated. Using the MIRA data, each spike-specific TCR was assigned both to the spike region to which the TCR was reactive and to a CD4 or CD8 class. Log10-transformed breadth and depth values were compared by one-way ANOVA with Sidak's multiple comparisons tests. The table comes from immuneACCESS by way of TCRdb, which keeps in-frame sequences with V and J called. Part of the clones is missing from these tables; in studies checked, under half for an unresolved V gene and the rest for unknown reasons. Clone size and the V and J calls come from that table; the DNA yielded D and trimming. In all, the sample holds 150,000 to 200,000 clones, and around 89% of those were seen once. The ten largest account for under 7.5% of the sample.

V is trimmed back by 4 bases and J by 1 base, and the junction contains 10 bases that no gene match accounts for. Based on the germline V gene (reference sequence), the CDR1 and CDR2 sequences are MNHEY and SMNVEV. The CDR3 contains 19 residues, cysteine and phenylalanine counted. Only the CDR3 part of the read is kept: 57 bases, read in frame from the first base. The chain was built from TRBV27 and TRBJ2-3; 14 of the junction bases match TRBD2. This specimen consisted of peripheral blood, obtained on day 0 of AZD1222 vaccination. The sequence derives from an adult in good health. The DNA sequence follows: TGTGCCAGCAGTTCCCCGGGACTAGCGGGAGTTGCTGGCACAGATACGCAGTATTTT. Its product reads: CASSSPGLAGVAGTDTQYF.